This T cell receptor beta chain was retrieved from a study of response to subunit inactivated influenza vaccine. Study-level results: Authors proposed each seasonal influenza vaccination draws in few new T cells.

Using its own MiXCR run on the RT-PCR reads, TCRdb lists one record per CDR3 protein. The sample lists 650,000 to 850,000 distinct CDR3 sequences; around 13% were seen once. The germline CDR1 and CDR2 sequences are ENHRY and SYGVKD. The CDR3 is 13 residues long. V lost 7 bases and J 0 bases, leaving 8 bases between the germline ends. Worth noting for this clonotype: Its antigen remains unidentified.

The clonotype originates from a man aged 50-59 years who received an inactivated influenza vaccine. Here the sequenced sample was PBMCs from blood, taken roughly 15 days before vaccination. The chain employs TRBV10-3 and TRBJ2-3; no definite D call. The CDR3 reads CAIKGSSTDTQYF. The CDR3 DNA reads as TGTGCCATCAAGGGCAGTAGCACAGATACGCAGTATTTT.